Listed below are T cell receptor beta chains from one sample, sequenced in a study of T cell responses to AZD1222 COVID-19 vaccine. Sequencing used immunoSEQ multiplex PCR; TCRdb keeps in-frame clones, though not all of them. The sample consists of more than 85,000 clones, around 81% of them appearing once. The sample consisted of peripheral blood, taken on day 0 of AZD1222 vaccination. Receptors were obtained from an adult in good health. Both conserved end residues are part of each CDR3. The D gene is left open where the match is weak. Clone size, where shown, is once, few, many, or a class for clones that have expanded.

CASSESGGATDTQYF	TGTGCCAGCAGTGAAAGCGGGGGGGCCACAGATACGCAGTATTTT	TRBV6-4	TRBJ2-3	TRBD2	NA	15
CASNPTPGEQYF	TGTGCCAGCAACCCGACCCCGGGCGAGCAGTACTTC	TRBV6-2/TRBV6-3	TRBJ2-7	NA	NA	12
CASSAGLGRGNTEAFF	TGTGCCAGTAGTGCTGGCTTGGGCAGGGGGAACACTGAAGCTTTCTTT	TRBV19	TRBJ1-1	NA	NA	16
CASSTKTVSGNTIYF	TGTGCCAGCAGCACAAAGACAGTCTCTGGAAACACCATATATTTT	TRBV7-8	TRBJ1-3	NA	NA	15
CASTGGGRGNYGYTF	TGTGCCAGCACCGGGGGGGGCAGGGGAAATTATGGCTACACCTTC	TRBV6-6	TRBJ1-2	NA	once	15
CASSLRQGGNEKLFF	TGTGCCAGCAGCCTCAGACAGGGGGGCAATGAAAAACTGTTTTTT	TRBV7-2	TRBJ1-4	TRBD1	NA	15
CASTGKGRVSGYTF	TGTGCCAGCACAGGAAAAGGGAGGGTTTCTGGCTACACCTTC	TRBV6-6	TRBJ1-2	NA	NA	14
CASRPTTSGSYEQYF	TGTGCCAGCAGGCCGACGACTAGCGGTTCCTACGAGCAGTACTTC	TRBV6-5	TRBJ2-7	TRBD2	few	15
CASSLSSFETEAFF	TGTGCCAGCAGTTTATCATCCTTCGAAACTGAAGCTTTCTTT	TRBV6-5	TRBJ1-1	NA	NA	14
CASSLDTGGSVGGQFF	TGTGCCAGCAGCTTAGATACGGGGGGCTCAGTGGGCGGGCAGTTCTTC	TRBV11-2	TRBJ2-1	NA	once	16